Listed below are T cell receptor beta chains from one sample, sequenced in a study of shared clonotypes between healthy human individuals. Only in-frame clones appear in the TCRdb table, and some are missing; sequencing was by immunoSEQ multiplex PCR. Among 2 million to 2.5 million clones, roughly 93% were seen once, and the ten largest hold approximately 0.4%. Sequencing was performed on naive CD4+ T cells from PBMCs. The receptors originated from a man aged 18-30 years in good health. Some clones in this sample may be carry-over from other donors' samples. CDR3s include the opening cysteine and the closing phenylalanine or tryptophan. A D gene is named only where the DNA matches it firmly. Size is omitted from some rows. Given values are once, few, many or a class for expanded clones.

j_call cdr3_length d_call clone_size v_call cdr3_nt cdr3_aa
TRBJ2-4 17 TRBD2 few TRBV7-2 TGTGCCAGCAGCTCCCCCATCCTAGCGGGAGCCAAAAACATTCAGTACTTC CASSSPILAGAKNIQYF
TRBJ2-7 16 . . TRBV21-1 TGTGCCAGCAGCACACAACTCGGGACTTGGATGGACGAGCAGTACTTC CASSTQLGTWMDEQYF
TRBJ1-1 12 . . TRBV19 TGTGCCAGTAGTATCGTGAGGGCTGAAGCTTTCTTT CASSIVRAEAFF
TRBJ1-1 15 TRBD1 once TRBV28 TGTGCCGTTTTAGCCTCAGGGGGTTGGGGGACTGAAGCTTTCTTT CAVLASGGWGTEAFF
TRBJ1-1 17 TRBD1 . TRBV5-5 TGTGCCAGCAAGACGAGGCCCAGGGGGAAAGCGAACACTGAAGCTTTCTTT CASKTRPRGKANTEAFF
TRBJ2-7 15 TRBD1 once TRBV7-3 TGTGCCAGCAGCCCCGGACAGGGGAGCTCCTACGAGCAGTACTTC CASSPGQGSSYEQYF
TRBJ2-4 11 . once TRBV28 TGTGCCAGCACTTCGGGGTTCTCAGAGTACTTC CASTSGFSEYF
TRBJ1-3 16 . . TRBV5-1 TGCGCCAGCAGCTTGCTGGGGGTAACCTCTGGAAACACCATATATTTT CASSLLGVTSGNTIYF
TRBJ2-1 15 . . TRBV19 TGTGCCAGTGCTTTGGGGGGCCGTCCCTACAATGAGCAGTTCTTC CASALGGRPYNEQFF
TRBJ2-7 13 . . TRBV29-1 TGCAGCGTTGTCTTGACATGGGGATACGAGCAGTACTTC CSVVLTWGYEQYF
TRBJ2-7 15 TRBD1 . TRBV4-2 TGTGCCAGCAGCCAAGCCGGGACAGGGGTGTACGAGCAGTACTTC CASSQAGTGVYEQYF
TRBJ1-2 15 . . TRBV27 TGTGCCAGCAGTTTAAAGCATCTGGCAGTCGGGGGCTACACCTTC CASSLKHLAVGGYTF
TRBJ2-2 14 . . TRBV10-3 TGTGCCATCCGGGACCTAGGGGGGACCGGGGAGCTGTTTTTT CAIRDLGGTGELFF
TRBJ2-6 15 . . TRBV5-1 TGCGCCAGCAGCTGGCAAGGCTCTGGGGCCAACGTCCTGACTTTC CASSWQGSGANVLTF
TRBJ2-7 15 . once TRBV5-1 TGCGCCAGCAGCTTGGACCCTAGCGTCGGGGCCGAGCAGTACTTC CASSLDPSVGAEQYF
TRBJ2-1 12 . . TRBV5-1 TGCGCCAGCAGCTCTGATTACAATGAGCAGTTCTTC CASSSDYNEQFF
TRBJ1-3 15 . . TRBV9 TGTGCCAGCAGCGTAGATGGAGACTCTGGAAACACCATATATTTT CASSVDGDSGNTIYF
TRBJ1-3 15 TRBD1 . TRBV7-2 TGTGCCAGCAGCCCGGACAGGGCAAGTGGAAACACCATATATTTT CASSPDRASGNTIYF
TRBJ2-5 15 . . TRBV7-2 TGTGCCAGCACCTTTGGACTTCAGGGGATCGAGACCCAGTACTTC CASTFGLQGIETQYF
TRBJ1-5 14 . . TRBV19 TGTGCCACCGAGGGACGGGCAGGACAGCAGCCCCAGCATTTT CATEGRAGQQPQHF
TRBJ1-5 16 . . TRBV19 TGTGCCAGTAGTCTGGGTGGGGAAGGGGCTAATCAGCCCCAGCATTTT CASSLGGEGANQPQHF
TRBJ1-4 16 . . TRBV5-4 TGTGCCAGCAGCTTGGGACCCCAGGGGCCTAATGAAAAACTGTTTTTT CASSLGPQGPNEKLFF
TRBJ2-2 14 . . TRBV7-3 TGTGCCAGCAGCTTAACCCACACTCCCGGGGAGCTGTTTTTT CASSLTHTPGELFF
TRBJ2-3 15 . . TRBV9 TGTGCCAGCAGCGTAGTGTCCAGGGGCACAGATACGCAGTATTTT CASSVVSRGTDTQYF
TRBJ2-2 16 TRBD2 . TRBV4-1 TGCGCCAGCAGCCAAGACCAGACTAGCTTCCCCGGGGAGCTGTTTTTT CASSQDQTSFPGELFF
TRBJ2-3 15 TRBD2 once TRBV7-2 TGTGCCAGCGCTAATGGCGGGAGGGAGACAGATACGCAGTATTTT CASANGGRETDTQYF
TRBJ1-2 11 . . TRBV30 TGTGCCTGGAAGGCTAACTATGGCTACACCTTC CAWKANYGYTF
TRBJ2-3 13 . . TRBV7-9 TGTGCCAGCGAGGGCCAGGGGACCTGGGCGCAGTATTTT CASEGQGTWAQYF
TRBJ2-3 14 . . TRBV6-1 TGTGCCAGCAGTGCGGAGGGGGGCACAGATACGCAGTATTTT CASSAEGGTDTQYF